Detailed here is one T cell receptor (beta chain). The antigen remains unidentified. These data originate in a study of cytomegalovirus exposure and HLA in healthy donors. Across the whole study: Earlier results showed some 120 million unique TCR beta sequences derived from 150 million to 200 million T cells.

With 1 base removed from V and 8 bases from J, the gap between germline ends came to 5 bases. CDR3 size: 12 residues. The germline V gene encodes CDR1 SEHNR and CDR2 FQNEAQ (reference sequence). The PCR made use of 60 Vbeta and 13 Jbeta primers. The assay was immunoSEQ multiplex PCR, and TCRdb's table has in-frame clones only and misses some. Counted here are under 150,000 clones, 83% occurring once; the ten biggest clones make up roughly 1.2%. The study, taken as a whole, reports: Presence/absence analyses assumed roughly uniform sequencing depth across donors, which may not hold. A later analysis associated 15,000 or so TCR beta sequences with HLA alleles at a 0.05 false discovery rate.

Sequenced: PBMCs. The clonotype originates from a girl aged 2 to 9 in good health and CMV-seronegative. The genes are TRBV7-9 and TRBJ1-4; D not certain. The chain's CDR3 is CASSLDREKLFF. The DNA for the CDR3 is TGTGCCAGCAGCTTAGACAGAGAAAAACTGTTTTTT.